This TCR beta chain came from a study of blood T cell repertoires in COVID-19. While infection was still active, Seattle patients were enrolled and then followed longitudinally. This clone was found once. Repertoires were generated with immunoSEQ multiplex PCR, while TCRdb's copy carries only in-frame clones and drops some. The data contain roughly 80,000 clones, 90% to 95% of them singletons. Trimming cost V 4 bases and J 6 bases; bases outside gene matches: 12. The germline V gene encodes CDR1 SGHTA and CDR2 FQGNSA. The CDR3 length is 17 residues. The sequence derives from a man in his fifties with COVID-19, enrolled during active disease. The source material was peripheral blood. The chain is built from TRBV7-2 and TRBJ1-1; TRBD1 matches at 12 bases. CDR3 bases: TGTGCCAGCAGCTCACCCCGGGACAGGGGGCGGCGGGCTGAAGCTTTCTTT. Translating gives CASSSPRDRGRRAEAFF. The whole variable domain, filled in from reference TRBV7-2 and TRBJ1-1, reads GAGVSQSPSNKVTEKGKDVELRCDPISGHTALYWYRQSLGQGLEFLIYFQGNSAPDKSGLPSDRFSAERTGGSVSTLTIQRTQQEDSAVYLCASSSPRDRGRRAEAFFGQGTRLTVV.